This TCR beta chain came from a study of spatial heterogeneity in lung cancer. As for the study in general: The approximately 72 donors had untreated early-stage non-small cell lung cancer. Where they were available, follow-up PBMC samples were sequenced, at a median of around 26 months after resection.

The CDR3 has 16 amino acids. Trimming cost V 3 bases and J 4 bases; bases outside gene matches: 9. Every cDNA TCR molecule received its own unique molecular identifier. TCRdb reprocessed the 5' RACE reads with MiXCR, giving one entry per CDR3 protein. The data hold around 30,000 distinct CDR3 sequences, with approximately 6% observed a single time. Sample time point: blood at routine non-recurrence follow-up after resection. Tumor, nontumor lung or frozen PBMC supplied whole RNA that was sequenced unsorted. This specimen was PBMCs, taken at follow-up. J is TRBJ2-3 and V is TRBV12-3 or TRBV12-4, with 8 bases that match TRBD2. The clonotype comes from a male donor with early-stage non-small cell lung cancer. The CDR3 region is CASSLTRGGYADTQYF. The DNA for the CDR3 is TGTGCCAGCAGTTTGACTCGGGGGGGCTACGCAGATACGCAGTATTTT.